Presented here are 7 T cell receptor beta chains from one specimen sequenced in a study of blood T cell repertoires in COVID-19. Method: immunoSEQ multiplex PCR; TCRdb's copy keeps in-frame clones and lacks some. The sample has more than 200,000 clones; around 90% are singletons. The sample was peripheral blood. These receptors all come from a woman aged 55-70 years with COVID-19, enrolled during active disease.

This chain uses TRBV18 with TRBJ2-1; 11 bases agree with TRBD2. The trim removed 6 bases at V and 2 bases at J, leaving 15 bases unmatched. Germline V gives CDR1 KGHSH, CDR2 LQKENI. The CDR3 consists of 19 residues. The CDR3 loop is CASSHPASGRRKTYNEQFF. CDR3 sequence (DNA): TGTGCCAGCTCCCACCCGGCTAGCGGGAGGCGGAAGACCTACAATGAGCAGTTCTTC.

This rearrangement joins TRBV27 to TRBJ2-7; 9 bases agree with TRBD1. After removal of 4 bases from V and 2 bases from J, the junction contained 12 bases not matched to a gene. The CDR3 spans 17 residues. Germline values: CDR1 MNHEY, CDR2 SMNVEV (reference sequence). CDR3 in DNA: TGTGCCAGCAGTTCGGCCCCCGGGACAGGGCGACCCTACGAGCAGTACTTC. Its protein product is CASSSAPGTGRPYEQYF.

This clone has a single count. The gene calls are TRBV5-1 and TRBJ1-4, with 10 bases lining up with TRBD1. The J segment lost 6 bases and the V segment lost 4 bases, leaving 3 bases of the junction unmatched. There are 14 residues in the CDR3. The germline V gene encodes CDR1 SGHRS and CDR2 YFSETQ. This CDR3 reads CASSKDRGHEKLFF. CDR3 coding DNA: TGCGCCAGCAGCAAAGACAGGGGGCATGAAAAACTGTTTTTT.

The V call is TRBV28, the J call TRBJ1-5, with 11 bases identical to TRBD1. This CDR3 region has 19 residues. Trimming at V came to 4 bases and at J to 0 bases, leaving 11 bases not matched to a gene. Germline CDR1 reads MDHEN; CDR2 reads SYDVKM. CDR3 DNA: TGTGCCAGCAGTTGGCTCGGGACAGGGGGAGCTTATAGCAATCAGCCCCAGCATTTT. Translated: CASSWLGTGGAYSNQPQHF.

The chain employs TRBV6-5 and TRBJ2-2; D is undetermined. This CDR3 has 13 residues. Looked up from germline, CDR1 is MNHEY and CDR2 is SVGAGI. Deletions cut 5 bases from V and 5 bases from J, with 9 bases between. The CDR3 DNA reads TGTGCCAGCAGTATGACGGGTACCGGGGAGCTGTTTTTT. It translates to CASSMTGTGELFF.

This sequence joins TRBV9 and TRBJ2-5, with D tentatively TRBD2 (5 bases). The CDR3 runs to 13 residues. Germline-derived CDR1 and CDR2 are SGDLS and YYNGEE. Trimming left V 2 bases short and J 5 bases short, with 10 bases between. The CDR3 coding sequence is TGTGCCAGCAGCGTTGGAGGACCGGAGACCCAGTACTTC. Translated: CASSVGGPETQYF.

The chain combines TRBV7-2 with TRBJ1-5; no clear D gene. The CDR3 is 16 amino acids. Germline V gene data show CDR1 as SGHTA and CDR2 as FQGNSA. V lost 5 bases to trimming and J lost 4 bases, with 18 bases between them. CDR3: CASSPGGLGLNQPQHF. Here the CDR3 DNA reads TGTGCCAGCAGCCCCGGCGGCCTTGGGTTGAATCAGCCCCAGCATTTT.